This is a list of T cell receptor beta chains from one sample in a study of OX40 agonist ivuxolimab in advanced cancers. The assay was immunoSEQ multiplex PCR, and TCRdb's table has in-frame clones only and misses some. In the table there are about 82,000 clones, over 65% of which are singletons. The sequencing used CD4+ or CD8+ T cells sorted from blood, collected in a trial of the OX40 agonist ivuxolimab. Receptors were obtained from an adult with an advanced solid tumor such as melanoma, head and neck, liver or kidney cancer. Each CDR3 is given with its conserved first and last residue. The order of the fields is D gene, clone size, V gene, J gene, CDR3 DNA, CDR3 protein. A D gene is named only where the DNA matches it firmly. Clone size is given for some rows only: seen once, a few or many times, or a class if the clone is expanded.

d_gene: TRBD1
abundance: -
v_gene: TRBV2
j_gene: TRBJ1-4
CDR3nt: TGTGCCAGCAGTTATGGGACAGGGATTGAAAAACTGTTTTTT
CDR3aa: CASSYGTGIEKLFF

d_gene: -
abundance: -
v_gene: TRBV7-9
j_gene: TRBJ1-1
CDR3nt: TGTGCCAGCAGCTTAGTTAACACCCAAGCCCCCGCTTTCTTT
CDR3aa: CASSLVNTQAPAFF

d_gene: -
abundance: -
v_gene: TRBV11-2
j_gene: TRBJ1-1
CDR3nt: TGTGCCAGCAGCTTAGCCGGTGGGGAAGCTTTCTTT
CDR3aa: CASSLAGGEAFF

d_gene: TRBD2
abundance: once
v_gene: TRBV15
j_gene: TRBJ2-5
CDR3nt: TGTGCCACCAGCAGAGGGGCGGGGGGCGTCTCAGAGACCCAGTACTTC
CDR3aa: CATSRGAGGVSETQYF

d_gene: -
abundance: -
v_gene: TRBV19
j_gene: TRBJ1-5
CDR3nt: TGTGCCAGTAGTGACCCACTGGAGGCCAGACGGAGGAATCAGCCCCAGCATTTT
CDR3aa: CASSDPLEARRRNQPQHF

d_gene: TRBD2
abundance: -
v_gene: TRBV7-2
j_gene: TRBJ2-5
CDR3nt: TGTGCCAGCAGCTTAGGGACTAGTTCACAGTACTTC
CDR3aa: CASSLGTSSQYF

d_gene: TRBD2
abundance: once
v_gene: TRBV7-2
j_gene: TRBJ2-3
CDR3nt: TGTGCCAGCAGCTTAGTTAGCGGGGTTAGCACAGATACGCAGTATTTT
CDR3aa: CASSLVSGVSTDTQYF

d_gene: TRBD1
abundance: medium-sized
v_gene: TRBV4-2
j_gene: TRBJ2-7
CDR3nt: TGTGCCAGCAGCCAATACCCACCGGGACAGGGGACCTACGAGCAGTACTTC
CDR3aa: CASSQYPPGQGTYEQYF

d_gene: TRBD1
abundance: -
v_gene: TRBV12-5
j_gene: TRBJ1-3
CDR3nt: TGTGCTAGTGGCCCGGGACAGCCGTTCTCTGGAAACACCATATATTTT
CDR3aa: CASGPGQPFSGNTIYF

d_gene: -
abundance: once
v_gene: TRBV6-6
j_gene: TRBJ1-3
CDR3nt: TGTGCCAGCAGTTATGACGGCATCGGAAACACCATATATTTT
CDR3aa: CASSYDGIGNTIYF

d_gene: -
abundance: -
v_gene: TRBV29-1
j_gene: TRBJ2-3
CDR3nt: TGCAGCGTGGAACAGGACACAGATACGCAGTATTTT
CDR3aa: CSVEQDTDTQYF

d_gene: -
abundance: -
v_gene: TRBV7-9
j_gene: TRBJ2-7
CDR3nt: TGTGCCAGCAGCTTGAGGGAGGCCTACGAGCAGTACTTC
CDR3aa: CASSLREAYEQYF

d_gene: -
abundance: -
v_gene: TRBV11-2
j_gene: TRBJ2-7
CDR3nt: TGTGCCAGCAGCTTAGACCCTGGGACATCGAAGCAGTACTTC
CDR3aa: CASSLDPGTSKQYF

d_gene: -
abundance: -
v_gene: TRBV9
j_gene: TRBJ2-2
CDR3nt: TGTGCCAGCAGCCCCCTAGGCGGGGCCGGGGAGCTGTTTTTT
CDR3aa: CASSPLGGAGELFF

d_gene: TRBD2
abundance: -
v_gene: TRBV7-2
j_gene: TRBJ2-5
CDR3nt: TGTGCCAGCCAGACTAGCGGGGGGCTAGAGACCCAGTACTTC
CDR3aa: CASQTSGGLETQYF

d_gene: -
abundance: -
v_gene: TRBV7-9
j_gene: TRBJ1-5
CDR3nt: TGTGCCAGCAGCTCCCGTCCCAATCAGCCCCAGCATTTT
CDR3aa: CASSSRPNQPQHF

d_gene: -
abundance: -
v_gene: TRBV5-6
j_gene: TRBJ2-5
CDR3nt: TGTGCCAGCAGCCTACCCGGGACTCAGAAAGAGACCCAGTACTTC
CDR3aa: CASSLPGTQKETQYF

d_gene: -
abundance: -
v_gene: TRBV5-4
j_gene: TRBJ2-7
CDR3nt: TGTGCCAGCAGTCAAACAGCGAGCTCCTACGAGCAGTACTTC
CDR3aa: CASSQTASSYEQYF

d_gene: TRBD2
abundance: -
v_gene: TRBV12-5
j_gene: TRBJ2-1
CDR3nt: TGTGCTGCCGCGGGGGGCCTCTCCTACAATGAGCAGTTCTTC
CDR3aa: CAAAGGLSYNEQFF

d_gene: TRBD1
abundance: few
v_gene: TRBV4-2
j_gene: TRBJ2-1
CDR3nt: TGTGCCAGCAGCCGGGGACAGGCTTCCAATGAGCAGTTCTTC
CDR3aa: CASSRGQASNEQFF

d_gene: -
abundance: -
v_gene: TRBV29-1
j_gene: TRBJ2-2
CDR3nt: TGCAGCGTTAATCCCAGGGGGGCGAACACCGGGGAGCTGTTTTTT
CDR3aa: CSVNPRGANTGELFF

d_gene: -
abundance: few
v_gene: TRBV14
j_gene: TRBJ1-5
CDR3nt: TGTGCCAGCAGCCACGCAGTCTCAAACCAGCCCCAGCATTTT
CDR3aa: CASSHAVSNQPQHF

d_gene: -
abundance: -
v_gene: TRBV5-1
j_gene: TRBJ1-2
CDR3nt: TGCGCCAGCAGCTTGGGAGCGGCCTCACGGACCTATGGCTACACCTTC
CDR3aa: CASSLGAASRTYGYTF

d_gene: -
abundance: -
v_gene: TRBV6-1
j_gene: TRBJ2-7
CDR3nt: TGTGCCAGCAGTCGGGACGCCATGAACTACGAGCAGTACTTC
CDR3aa: CASSRDAMNYEQYF

d_gene: -
abundance: few
v_gene: TRBV6-1
j_gene: TRBJ2-3
CDR3nt: TGTGCCAGCAGTGAAATGGTCGGGGGCTATAGCACAGATACGCAGTATTTT
CDR3aa: CASSEMVGGYSTDTQYF

d_gene: -
abundance: -
v_gene: TRBV19
j_gene: TRBJ1-4
CDR3nt: TGTGCCAGCCGCCAACCGACGGCAACTAATGAAAAACTGTTTTTT
CDR3aa: CASRQPTATNEKLFF

d_gene: -
abundance: -
v_gene: TRBV2
j_gene: TRBJ1-5
CDR3nt: TGTGCCAGCAGTTTGGAGAAAGACAATCAGCCCCAGCATTTT
CDR3aa: CASSLEKDNQPQHF